Included here is one T cell receptor (beta chain) sequence, with context. This record belongs to a study of shared clonotypes between healthy human individuals. It was CD45RO-negative cells, positively selected for CCR7, that made up naive CD8 cells, with terminally differentiated effector memory CD45RA+ cells excluded. Adults of Caucasian background living in Nashville, Tennessee made up all donors. The table came from immunoSEQ multiplex PCR; TCRdb's copy has only in-frame clones and leaves some out. Here the sample spans about 2,200,000 clones, about 93% being singletons. Trimming removed 8 bases from V and 7 bases from J, with 18 bases in between. This CDR3 has 13 amino acids. Germline V gene sequence: CDR1 LNHNV, CDR2 YYDKDF (reference sequence).

This TCR derives from a man aged 18-30 years in good health. Some clones in this sample may be carry-over from other donors' samples. The material sequenced was naive CD8+ T cells from PBMCs. This sequence joins TRBV15 and TRBJ2-7; either TRBD1 or TRBD2 may fit D (7 bases each). CDR3 bases: TGTGCCACCCGAGGGAGGGGGCCGTCGGAGCAGTACTTC. It yields the protein CATRGRGPSEQYF.